Below, 20 T cell receptor beta chains from the same sample are listed, as sequenced in a study of T cell responses to AZD1222 COVID-19 vaccine. The repertoire was sequenced with immunoSEQ multiplex PCR; TCRdb's copy has only in-frame clones and lacks some. This table has 130,000 to 150,000 clones, around nine tenths appearing once. Sequenced material: peripheral blood, taken on day 0 of MenACWY control vaccination. The source of these receptors is an adult in good health.

The rearrangement joins TRBV19 to TRBJ2-7, with TRBD1 matching over 10 bases. Germline lookup yields CDR1 LNHDA and CDR2 SQIVND (reference sequence). The V and J ends lost 4 bases and 5 bases, in that order; junction bases with no gene match: 8. The CDR3 is 15 residues long. This chain's CDR3 is CASSTPGQGKDEQYF. CDR3 DNA: TGTGCCAGTAGTACACCGGGACAGGGGAAGGACGAGCAGTACTTC. Full variable domain (remainder filled in from reference TRBV19 and TRBJ2-7): DGGITQSPKYLFRKEGQNVTLSCEQNLNHDAMYWYRQDPGQGLRLIYYSQIVNDFQKGDIAEGYSVSREKKESFPLTVTSAQKNPTAFYLCASSTPGQGKDEQYFGPGTRLTVT.

A few counts support this clone. The V call is TRBV6-4, the J call TRBJ2-3; 13 bases map to TRBD2. J was trimmed by 4 bases and V by 8 bases; bases with no gene match: 6. In germline, CDR1 is MRHNA, CDR2 SNTAGT. The CDR3 is made up of 15 amino acids. The CDR3 DNA is TGTGCCAGCTCCCTCGGACTAGCGGGAGCAGATACGCAGTATTTT. Residues: CASSLGLAGADTQYF.

The chain recombines TRBV7-9 with TRBJ1-2; D is ambiguous. V was clipped by 3 bases and J by 3 bases, with 14 bases between them. The germline CDR1 and CDR2 sequences are SEHNR and FQNEAQ (reference sequence). CDR3 length: 15 amino acids. In nucleotides, the CDR3 is TGTGCCAGCAGCTTGGAAGGCGTCCCCCACTATGGCTACACCTTC. Translation gives CASSLEGVPHYGYTF.

The J gene is TRBJ2-1, the V gene TRBV5-4; tentatively, D is TRBD1 (6 bases). Germline CDR1 SGHNT, CDR2 YYREEE (reference sequence). Trimming left V 4 bases short and J 0 bases short, with 11 bases between. This CDR3 has 15 amino acids. The CDR3 loop is CASSRVGGSYNEQFF. The CDR3 DNA follows: TGTGCCAGCAGCCGCGTAGGGGGCTCCTACAATGAGCAGTTCTTC.

This chain links TRBV30 with TRBJ2-7; D call uncertain. CDR1 is GTSNPN and CDR2 is SVGIG in the germline V gene (reference sequence). This CDR3 has 14 amino acids. Trimming removed 2 bases from V and 0 bases from J, with 11 bases in between. CDR3 residues: CAWSPQTYSYEQYF. The CDR3 nucleotides are TGTGCCTGGAGTCCTCAGACCTACTCCTACGAGCAGTACTTC.

The V gene is TRBV6-2 or TRBV6-3, the J gene TRBJ2-1; TRBD1 aligns across 7 bases. Trimming cost V 6 bases and J 1 base; bases outside gene matches: 24. The CDR3 runs to 21 residues. Looked up from germline, CDR1 is MNHEY and CDR2 is SVGEGT. The CDR3 sequence is CASSQTFTGTAPLYSYNEQFF. Here the CDR3 DNA reads TGTGCCAGCAGCCAAACCTTTACCGGGACAGCACCACTCTATTCCTACAATGAGCAGTTCTTC.

CDR3 DNA: TGTGCCAGCAGTCCCCGGGCGGGTGGCTATGGCTACACCTTC. Translated: CASSPRAGGYGYTF. The chain is built from TRBV27 and TRBJ1-2; D remains ambiguous. CDR3 length: 14 residues. Germline values: CDR1 MNHEY, CDR2 SMNVEV (reference sequence). Trimming stripped 5 bases from V and 4 bases from J, with 14 bases between.

The chain recombines TRBV5-4 with TRBJ2-5; 9 nucleotides line up with TRBD1. Germline lookup yields CDR1 SGHNT and CDR2 YYREEE (reference sequence). V was clipped by 4 bases and J by 5 bases; unmatched bases: 6. This CDR3 has 14 amino acids. CDR3 nucleotides: TGTGCCAGCAGCCTGACAGGGGGTAGGGAGACCCAGTACTTC. Translating it yields CASSLTGGRETQYF.

The gene calls are TRBV25-1 and TRBJ2-5; D is possibly TRBD2 (5 bases). The CDR3 is 16 amino acids. Trimming took off 4 bases at V and 3 bases at J, with 18 bases between the two ends. The germline V gene has CDR1 MGHDK and CDR2 SYGVNS. DNA of the CDR3: TGTGCCAGCAGTGCGCGGGTCGGGCAGCGAAAAGAGACCCAGTACTTC. Translation gives CASSARVGQRKETQYF.

This rearrangement joins TRBV20-1 to TRBJ2-7, with a weak D call TRBD2 (6 bases). This CDR3 has 11 residues. The germline gives CDR1 DFQATT, CDR2 SNEGSKA (reference sequence). The CDR3 nucleotides are TGCTCTACCTGGGGAGCGGGTGAGCAGTACTTC. Translating it yields CSTWGAGEQYF.

This clone was seen a single time. The genes are TRBV10-1 and TRBJ2-7; a weak D match, TRBD2 (6 bases). V dropped 3 bases and J dropped 0 bases, with 12 bases sitting between them. The CDR3 has 15 amino acids. Germline V gives CDR1 WNHNN, CDR2 SYGVQD (reference sequence). The CDR3 loop is CASSEGRGSSYEQYF. The DNA for the CDR3 is TGCGCCAGCAGTGAAGGGCGGGGTAGCTCCTACGAGCAGTACTTC.

The chain couples TRBV11-2 to TRBJ2-2; D tentatively reads TRBD1 or TRBD2 (5 bases each). Trimming cost V 5 bases and J 7 bases, with 17 bases left between them. This CDR3 has 15 residues. Germline CDR1 reads SGHAT; CDR2 reads FQNNGV. As DNA, the CDR3 is TGTGCCAGCAGCCACCCGACTAAAGGGGTCGGGGAGCTGTTTTTT. The encoded protein is CASSHPTKGVGELFF.

This clone was detected only a few times. The chain recombines TRBV24-1 with TRBJ2-1; 8 nucleotides align to TRBD2. The CDR3 has 16 amino acids. The V gene's germline CDR1 is KGHDR and CDR2 SFDVKD. Trimming at V came to 4 bases and at J to 4 bases, leaving 8 bases not matched to a gene. CDR3 nucleotide sequence: TGTGCCACCAGTGACGATCGGGGGGGGGCGTACAATGAGCAGTTCTTC. Translating gives CATSDDRGGAYNEQFF.

The count of this clone is one. The chain is built from TRBV11-2 and TRBJ2-7; 9 bases agree with TRBD2. The J segment lost 5 bases and the V segment lost 6 bases, leaving 11 bases of the junction unmatched. Germline V gene lookup returns CDR1 SGHAT and CDR2 FQNNGV. This CDR3 region has 15 residues. Written as DNA, the CDR3 is TGTGCCAGCAGGCCAGCGGGGGGCCAGCGTCACGAGCAGTACTTC. Translation gives CASRPAGGQRHEQYF.

The chain links TRBV10-3 to TRBJ1-1, with 8 bases fitting TRBD1. Germline loops: CDR1 ENHRY, CDR2 SYGVKD. The CDR3 totals 12 residues. Germline trimming cut 6 bases from V and 7 bases from J; bases unmatched to any gene: 4. In nucleotides, the CDR3 is TGTGCCATCAGCCCCGGGACAGGTGAAGCTTTCTTT. It translates to CAISPGTGEAFF.

This clone was counted a single time. The gene calls are TRBV18 and TRBJ1-3; D uncertain. The CDR3 length is 16 residues. The germline V and J ends were trimmed by 2 bases and 3 bases, with 14 bases remaining between them. Germline CDR1 reads KGHSH; CDR2 reads LQKENI. CDR3 region: CASSPWSPGNGNTIYF. In DNA, the CDR3 is TGTGCCAGCTCACCATGGTCTCCGGGGAATGGAAACACCATATATTTT.

V is TRBV28 and J is TRBJ2-7; 9 nucleotides match TRBD1. Germline CDR1 MDHEN, CDR2 SYDVKM. Unmatched junction bases numbered 6, after V lost 7 bases and J lost 2 bases. The CDR3 has 14 residues. The CDR3 spells CASTLWDRAYEQYF. Here the CDR3 DNA reads TGTGCCAGCACCCTGTGGGACAGGGCCTACGAGCAGTACTTC.

This chain joins TRBV27 and TRBJ2-5; D possibly uses TRBD1 or TRBD2 (5 bases each). Germline values: CDR1 MNHEY, CDR2 SMNVEV (reference sequence). The length of the CDR3 is 16 residues. The V and J ends lost 1 base and 5 bases respectively, with 17 bases between them. CDR3 DNA sequence: TGTGCCAGCAGTTTATTCGCCAGCCCAGAGGGGGAGACCCAGTACTTC. Translated: CASSLFASPEGETQYF.

The chain links TRBV29-1 to TRBJ1-2; D is ambiguous. Between the trimmed V and J ends, which lost 5 bases and 14 bases, there was a span of 18 bases. The germline gives CDR1 SQVTM, CDR2 ANQGSEA. The CDR3 has 11 amino acids. CDR3 residues: CSVLNPKAQTF. CDR3 sequence (DNA): TGCAGCGTTTTAAACCCGAAGGCCCAGACCTTC. Filled out from reference TRBV29-1 and TRBJ1-2, the complete variable domain reads SAVISQKPSRDICQRGTSLTIQCQVDSQVTMMFWYRQQPGQSLTLIATANQGSEATYESGFVIDKFPISRPNLTFSTLTVSNMSPEDSSIYLCSVLNPKAQTFGSGTRLTVV.

This clone was found once. This chain connects TRBV5-1 to TRBJ2-7; 7 bases map to TRBD1. This CDR3 comprises 13 residues. Looked up from germline, CDR1 is SGHRS and CDR2 is YFSETQ. With V trimmed by 5 bases and J by 4 bases, 6 bases remained unmatched. The CDR3 nucleotides read TGCGCCAGCAGGACAGGGTCCCAGTACGAGCAGTACTTC. It codes for CASRTGSQYEQYF.